The clone carrying this TCR beta chain was observed a handful of times. Its specificity is not known. The sample is drawn from a study of cytomegalovirus exposure and HLA in healthy donors. Study-level results: TCR beta chains associated with HLA were, in a later analysis, more clonally expanded than equally common others. An apparent linkage of common viral pathogens to several of the most significant clusters emerged in a later analysis.

The PCR used 60 Vbeta and 13 Jbeta primers. The repertoire was sequenced with immunoSEQ multiplex PCR; TCRdb's copy has only in-frame clones and lacks some. This sample has roughly 180,000 clones, with 77% found just once. Germline V CDR1 and CDR2: SGHTA, FQGTGA. The V and J ends lost 3 bases and 6 bases respectively, with 14 bases between them. CDR3 length: 15 amino acids. V usage is TRBV7-3 and J usage is TRBJ2-2; possible D gene TRBD1, 5 bases. This receptor was identified in a woman in her 30s in good health and CMV-seropositive. Sequenced material: PBMCs. CDR3 in DNA: TGTGCCAGCAGCTTGTCCAGGGATAGTCCCGGGGAGCTGTTTTTT. It is translated as CASSLSRDSPGELFF.